This is a list of T cell receptor beta chains from one sample in a study of shared clonotypes between healthy human individuals. Assay used: immunoSEQ multiplex PCR; TCRdb lists only in-frame clones, some missing. The sample contains 2.5 million or so clones, around 90% of which appear only once. Sequencing was performed on naive CD4+ T cells sorted from blood. The receptors were gathered from a man aged 18 to 35 in good health. Each CDR3 is given with its conserved first and last residue. Fields, in order: V gene, clone size, J gene, D gene, CDR3 protein, CDR3 DNA. D genes are given only for firm matches. The listing skips clone size in some rows; elsewhere it reads once, few, many or a size class.

v_call: TRBV25-1
clone_size: -
j_call: TRBJ1-5
d_call: -
cdr3_aa: CASRGSNNQPQHF
cdr3_nt: TGTGCCAGTAGGGGCAGTAACAATCAGCCCCAGCATTTT

v_call: TRBV6-1
clone_size: -
j_call: TRBJ2-1
d_call: -
cdr3_aa: CASSGTRAYNEQFF
cdr3_nt: TGTGCCAGCTCCGGGACCCGCGCCTACAATGAGCAGTTCTTC

v_call: TRBV2
clone_size: few
j_call: TRBJ2-3
d_call: -
cdr3_aa: CASSGQGTDTQYF
cdr3_nt: TGTGCCAGCAGTGGACAGGGCACAGATACGCAGTATTTT

v_call: TRBV6-5
clone_size: -
j_call: TRBJ2-7
d_call: -
cdr3_aa: CASSYSNEQYF
cdr3_nt: TGTGCCAGCAGTTACTCGAACGAGCAGTACTTC

v_call: TRBV18
clone_size: -
j_call: TRBJ1-3
d_call: -
cdr3_aa: CASSPSSGNTIYF
cdr3_nt: TGTGCCAGCTCACCGTCATCTGGAAACACCATATATTTT

v_call: TRBV28
clone_size: -
j_call: TRBJ1-4
d_call: -
cdr3_aa: CASSPYGLANEKLFF
cdr3_nt: TGTGCCAGCAGCCCCTATGGACTAGCTAATGAAAAACTGTTTTTT

v_call: TRBV6-6
clone_size: -
j_call: TRBJ1-5
d_call: -
cdr3_aa: CASTRGDNQPQHF
cdr3_nt: TGTGCCAGCACACGGGGCGACAATCAGCCCCAGCATTTT

v_call: TRBV6-1
clone_size: -
j_call: TRBJ2-4
d_call: -
cdr3_aa: CASSKGGDLQYF
cdr3_nt: TGTGCCAGCAGCAAAGGAGGGGATCTTCAGTACTTC

v_call: TRBV4-3
clone_size: -
j_call: TRBJ2-7
d_call: TRBD1
cdr3_aa: CASSQERTGRLAYEQYF
cdr3_nt: TGCGCCAGCAGCCAAGAAAGGACAGGTCGGCTAGCCTACGAGCAGTACTTC

v_call: TRBV30
clone_size: -
j_call: TRBJ2-7
d_call: -
cdr3_aa: CAWSRRTLRYEQYF
cdr3_nt: TGTGCCTGGAGTCGTAGGACCCTACGCTACGAGCAGTACTTC

v_call: TRBV5-4
clone_size: -
j_call: TRBJ2-1
d_call: TRBD2
cdr3_aa: CASSLGPSGTNYNEQFF
cdr3_nt: TGTGCCAGCAGCTTGGGGCCAAGCGGGACGAATTACAATGAGCAGTTCTTC

v_call: TRBV11-3
clone_size: -
j_call: TRBJ1-2
d_call: -
cdr3_aa: CASSLGATWTVYGYTF
cdr3_nt: TGTGCCAGCAGCTTAGGGGCAACCTGGACGGTCTATGGCTACACCTTC

v_call: TRBV30
clone_size: -
j_call: TRBJ1-3
d_call: -
cdr3_aa: CAWSVTRGLSGNTIYF
cdr3_nt: TGTGCCTGGAGTGTCACCCGGGGACTCTCTGGAAACACCATATATTTT

v_call: TRBV6-1
clone_size: -
j_call: TRBJ2-5
d_call: -
cdr3_aa: CASRREGVKTQYF
cdr3_nt: TGTGCCAGCAGGAGGGAGGGGGTAAAGACCCAGTACTTC

v_call: TRBV30
clone_size: -
j_call: TRBJ1-3
d_call: -
cdr3_aa: CAWSVAGRGSGNTIYF
cdr3_nt: TGTGCCTGGAGTGTAGCGGGCAGGGGCTCTGGAAACACCATATATTTT

v_call: TRBV18
clone_size: -
j_call: TRBJ2-3
d_call: -
cdr3_aa: CASSPQEGRTDTQYF
cdr3_nt: TGTGCCAGCTCACCCCAGGAGGGACGGACAGATACGCAGTATTTT

v_call: TRBV5-1
clone_size: -
j_call: TRBJ1-4
d_call: -
cdr3_aa: CASSLAQDGEKLFF
cdr3_nt: TGCGCCAGCAGCTTGGCCCAGGACGGTGAAAAACTGTTTTTT

v_call: TRBV10-3
clone_size: -
j_call: TRBJ1-2
d_call: -
cdr3_aa: CAISEVPSGYTF
cdr3_nt: TGTGCCATCAGTGAGGTCCCGTCTGGCTACACCTTC

v_call: TRBV6-6
clone_size: -
j_call: TRBJ1-2
d_call: TRBD1
cdr3_aa: CASSLTGDHGYTF
cdr3_nt: TGTGCCAGCAGTCTTACAGGGGATCATGGCTACACCTTC

v_call: TRBV7-2
clone_size: -
j_call: TRBJ2-5
d_call: TRBD2
cdr3_aa: CASSSGLAVKETQYF
cdr3_nt: TGTGCCAGCAGCTCAGGACTAGCTGTTAAAGAGACCCAGTACTTC

v_call: TRBV10-3
clone_size: -
j_call: TRBJ1-2
d_call: TRBD1
cdr3_aa: CAITPGQGHGYTF
cdr3_nt: TGTGCCATCACCCCGGGACAGGGCCATGGCTACACCTTC

v_call: TRBV7-6
clone_size: -
j_call: TRBJ2-2
d_call: TRBD1
cdr3_aa: CASSFGTVPNTGELFF
cdr3_nt: TGTGCCAGCAGCTTCGGGACAGTTCCGAACACCGGGGAGCTGTTTTTT